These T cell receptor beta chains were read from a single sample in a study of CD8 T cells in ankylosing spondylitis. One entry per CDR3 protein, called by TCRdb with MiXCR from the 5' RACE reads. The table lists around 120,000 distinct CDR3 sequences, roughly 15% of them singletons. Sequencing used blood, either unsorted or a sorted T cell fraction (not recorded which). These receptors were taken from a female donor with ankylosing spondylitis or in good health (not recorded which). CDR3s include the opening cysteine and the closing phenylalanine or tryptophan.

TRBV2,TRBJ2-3,CASSGTSGSTTDTQYF
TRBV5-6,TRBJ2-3,CASSFTGGESTDTQYF
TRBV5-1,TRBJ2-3,CASSLGRSGGDTQYF
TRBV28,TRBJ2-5,CASSLEQQETQYF
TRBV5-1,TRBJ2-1,CASSPRESIYNEQFF
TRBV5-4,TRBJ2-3,CASSFSSGGSRNTQYF
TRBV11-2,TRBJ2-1,CASSLTGGRRSDEQFF
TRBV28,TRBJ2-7,CASSLFGTGNYEQYF
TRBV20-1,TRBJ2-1,CSANLPGNNEQFF
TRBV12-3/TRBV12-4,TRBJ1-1,CASSAHREEAFF
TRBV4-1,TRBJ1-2,CASSQPTVDYGYTF
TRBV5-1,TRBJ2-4,CASSLELAGDGDIQYF
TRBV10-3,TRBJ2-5,CAISESGFQETQYF